A selection of T cell receptor beta chains follows, all from one sample in a study of cytomegalovirus exposure and HLA in healthy donors. Assay used: immunoSEQ multiplex PCR; TCRdb lists only in-frame clones, some missing. This sample has roughly 75,000 clones, with approximately 94% found just once. The sample comprised PBMCs. The receptors come from a man aged 18 to 29 in good health and CMV-seropositive. Each CDR3 is given with its conserved first and last residue. The D gene is left open where the match is weak. The size of a clone is reported for some rows only, either as once, few or many, or as a class for expanded clones.

v_gene	len	abundance	d_gene	j_gene	CDR3aa	CDR3nt
TRBV2	13	NA	NA	TRBJ2-1	CASRRVGNNEQFF	TGTGCCAGCAGGAGGGTTGGAAACAATGAGCAGTTCTTC
TRBV7-2	16	NA	TRBD2	TRBJ2-7	CASSLVGEGLAREQYF	TGTGCCAGCAGCTTAGTGGGGGAGGGACTAGCGAGAGAGCAGTACTTC
TRBV5-1	14	NA	NA	TRBJ1-4	CASSPMDSNEKLFF	TGCGCCAGCAGCCCCATGGACAGTAATGAAAAACTGTTTTTT
TRBV18	15	NA	NA	TRBJ2-3	CASSPTGGITDTQYF	TGTGCCAGCTCACCGACGGGCGGGATCACAGATACGCAGTATTTT
TRBV18	17	NA	NA	TRBJ2-1	CASSPPNQALSYNEQFF	TGTGCCAGCTCACCACCGAACCAGGCCCTGTCTTACAATGAGCAGTTCTTC
TRBV11-1	13	NA	TRBD1	TRBJ2-7	CASSLDRDEEQYF	TGTGCCAGCAGCTTGGACAGGGACGAAGAGCAGTACTTC
TRBV2	14	NA	NA	TRBJ2-5	CASVGHPYQETQYF	TGTGCCAGCGTAGGACATCCCTATCAAGAGACCCAGTACTTC
TRBV27	15	NA	TRBD2	TRBJ2-5	CASSWASGKVETQYF	TGTGCCAGCAGTTGGGCCAGCGGGAAAGTAGAGACCCAGTACTTC
TRBV5-6	15	NA	NA	TRBJ2-2	CASSFGPDLGGELFF	TGTGCCAGCAGCTTTGGGCCCGACCTGGGCGGGGAGCTGTTTTTT
TRBV27	14	once	TRBD2	TRBJ2-2	CASSLRGSTGELFF	TGTGCCAGCAGCCTGCGGGGGAGCACCGGGGAGCTGTTTTTT
TRBV18	17	NA	TRBD2	TRBJ2-7	CASSPTSGGPGSYEQYF	TGTGCCAGCTCACCGACTAGCGGGGGGCCAGGCTCCTACGAGCAGTACTTC
TRBV5-1	18	NA	TRBD2	TRBJ2-3	CASSLGFNAGGLTDTQYF	TGCGCCAGCAGCTTGGGTTTTAACGCGGGAGGGCTCACAGATACGCAGTATTTT
TRBV2	16	NA	TRBD1	TRBJ1-2	CASSARSDRGYGGYTF	TGTGCCAGCAGTGCGCGTTCGGACAGGGGGTACGGCGGCTACACCTTC
TRBV9	14	NA	TRBD1	TRBJ2-7	CASSSDRGSNEQYF	TGTGCCAGCAGCTCCGACAGGGGCAGCAACGAGCAGTACTTC
TRBV14	13	NA	NA	TRBJ1-1	CASSQLRGDKAFF	TGTGCCAGCAGCCAGCTTCGGGGGGACAAAGCTTTCTTT